Listed below are T cell receptor beta chains from one sample, sequenced in a study of control samples from healthy donors and cancer patients. This table comes from immunoSEQ multiplex PCR, and its TCRdb copy is limited to in-frame clones, with some not included. The table includes more than 70,000 clones, around 92% detected once. The specimen sequenced was PBMCs. Receptors were obtained from a man aged 60 to 75 with lung cancer. Both conserved end residues are part of each CDR3. The D gene is left open where the match is weak. A row's size may be missing; if present it is once, few, many or a size class.

CAWSLEETQYF TGTGCCTGGAGTTTGGAAGAGACCCAGTACTTC . . TRBJ2-5 11 TRBV30
CAWSVTGQGQPQHF TGTGCCTGGAGTGTAACCGGGCAAGGGCAGCCCCAGCATTTT . . TRBJ1-5 14 TRBV30
CASSVPGNTIYF TGTGCCAGCAGCGTCCCCGGTAACACCATATATTTT once . TRBJ1-3 12 TRBV9
CASGVIEGTNQPQHF TGTGCCAGCGGAGTCATAGAAGGGACTAATCAGCCCCAGCATTTT once . TRBJ1-5 15 TRBV6-5
CASARGQETQYF TGTGCCAGCGCCAGGGGGCAAGAGACCCAGTACTTC . TRBD1 TRBJ2-5 12 TRBV5-4
CASSLRAGTNTGELFF TGTGCCAGCAGCTTACGAGCGGGGACGAACACCGGGGAGCTGTTTTTT . TRBD2 TRBJ2-2 16 TRBV7-3
CASSLEYRDTEAFF TGTGCCAGCAGCTTGGAGTATAGGGACACTGAAGCTTTCTTT . . TRBJ1-1 14 TRBV5-5
CATSEGFPQPQHF TGTGCCACCAGTGAGGGGTTCCCACAGCCCCAGCATTTT . . TRBJ1-5 13 TRBV24-1
CASSVKRGTEAFF TGTGCCAGCAGCGTAAAAAGGGGAACAGAAGCTTTCTTT . . TRBJ1-1 13 TRBV9
CSVEDSGNRNTIYF TGCAGCGTTGAAGATTCGGGCAATAGAAACACCATATATTTT . . TRBJ1-3 14 TRBV29-1
CASSLLREQYF TGTGCCAGCAGCTTACTGCGCGAGCAGTACTTC . . TRBJ2-7 11 TRBV7-3
CASSPSQGETDTQYF TGTGCCAGCTCACCATCCCAGGGAGAGACAGATACGCAGTATTTT once . TRBJ2-3 15 TRBV18
CASSSKLVTYNEQFF TGTGCCAGCAGTTCCAAACTAGTGACCTACAATGAGCAGTTCTTC . . TRBJ2-1 15 TRBV5-4
CASSLGGSNQPQHF TGTGCCAGCAGCCTAGGGGGTAGCAATCAGCCCCAGCATTTT . . TRBJ1-5 14 TRBV11-3